Presented here are 5 T cell receptor beta chains from one specimen sequenced in a study of T cell responses to AZD1222 COVID-19 vaccine. Using immunoSEQ multiplex PCR, the repertoire was profiled, and TCRdb retains in-frame clones only, with some absent. The sample shows 120,000 or so clones, roughly 86% of them seen only once. This specimen was peripheral blood, taken on day 0 of AZD1222 vaccination. The receptors come from an adult in good health.

This clone was recorded once. The J gene is TRBJ2-7, the V gene TRBV11-2, with D tentatively TRBD2 (5 bases). CDR1 SGHAT and CDR2 FQNNGV come from the germline V gene. Deletions cut 1 base from V and 0 bases from J, with 10 bases between. CDR3 length: 15 residues. This chain's CDR3 is CASSLAAGISYEQYF. The CDR3 coding sequence is TGTGCCAGCAGCTTAGCCGCCGGGATCTCCTACGAGCAGTACTTC.

The chain links TRBV18 to TRBJ2-6; TRBD1 matches 11 bases. Germline assignment: CDR1 KGHSH and CDR2 LQKENI. The ends lost 5 bases at V and 0 bases at J; junction bases unmatched: 12. The CDR3 totals 20 residues. The CDR3 sequence is CASSVALGGTGGSGANVLTF. CDR3 coding DNA: TGTGCCAGCTCAGTCGCCCTGGGCGGGACAGGGGGCTCTGGGGCCAACGTCCTGACTTTC.

The V and J genes are TRBV2 and TRBJ2-3, with a tentative D call TRBD2 (5 bases). Trimming left V 4 bases short and J 1 base short, with 12 bases between. The CDR3 has 15 amino acids. Germline values: CDR1 SNHLY, CDR2 FYNNEI. CDR3 loop: CASSARPGGTDTQYF. The CDR3 coding sequence is TGTGCCAGCAGTGCCCGCCCCGGGGGCACAGATACGCAGTATTTT. Looking up the rest from reference TRBV2 and TRBJ2-3 gives the full variable domain: EPEVTQTPSHQVTQMGQEVILRCVPISNHLYFYWYRQILGQKVEFLVSFYNNEISEKSEIFDDQFSVERPDGSNFTLKIRSTKLEDSAMYFCASSARPGGTDTQYFGPGTRLTVL.

The chain combines TRBV2 with TRBJ2-3; TRBD2 agrees at 10 bases. J lost 5 bases, V lost 6 bases, and 5 bases had no gene match. The CDR3 sequence is 14 residues long. CDR1 and CDR2 (germline): SNHLY, FYNNEI. CDR3 bases: TGTGCCAGCAGCCTCCAGCGGGGGGGAGATACGCAGTATTTT. Protein product: CASSLQRGGDTQYF.

The rearrangement uses TRBV7-2 and TRBJ1-1; 7 bases match TRBD1. J was trimmed by 4 bases and V by 4 bases; bases with no gene match: 6. CDR3 length: 14 amino acids. Germline V gene lookup returns CDR1 SGHTA and CDR2 FQGNSA. The CDR3 reads CASSYRQGSTEAFF. Written as DNA, the CDR3 is TGTGCCAGCAGCTATAGACAGGGATCCACTGAAGCTTTCTTT. The entire variable domain, with the rest obtained from reference TRBV7-2 and TRBJ1-1, is as follows: GAGVSQSPSNKVTEKGKDVELRCDPISGHTALYWYRQSLGQGLEFLIYFQGNSAPDKSGLPSDRFSAERTGGSVSTLTIQRTQQEDSAVYLCASSYRQGSTEAFFGQGTRLTVV.